Listed below are T cell receptor beta chains from one sample, sequenced in a study of blood T cells in healthy people across ages. TCRdb called the 5' RACE reads again in MiXCR, with one record for every CDR3 protein. The sample shows around 1,000,000 distinct CDR3 sequences, more than 30% of them seen only once. Sequencing input: blood. These receptor sequences come from a man aged 18 to 30 in good health. Both conserved end residues are part of each CDR3. A D gene is named only where the DNA matches it firmly. The size field is filled for only some rows; it gives once, few, many or a size class.

clone size	V gene	D gene	J gene	CDR3 DNA	CDR3 protein
few	TRBV12-3/TRBV12-4	TRBD1	TRBJ1-2	TGTGCCAGCAGCCCAGGGGGTTCAGGTTTTAGGTACACCTTC	CASSPGGSGFRYTF
NA	TRBV3-1	TRBD2	TRBJ2-7	TGTGCCAGCAGCCACAAACGTGCGGGGGGCTATTTATATCGACCGGACAATGAGCAGTACTTC	CASSHKRAGGYLYRPDNEQYF
many	TRBV10-3	TRBD1	TRBJ2-7	TGTGCCATCAGCCGGGACAGAAAAAGCTCCTACGAGCAGTACTTC	CAISRDRKSSYEQYF
NA	TRBV18	NA	TRBJ1-1	TGTGCCAGCTCACCGAACACTGGACCGCAGAACACTGAAGCTTTCTTT	CASSPNTGPQNTEAFF
few	TRBV5-1	NA	TRBJ1-5	TGCGCCAGCAGCTTGGGCCAGGACGATAGCAATCAGCCCCAGCATTTT	CASSLGQDDSNQPQHF
NA	TRBV20-1	NA	TRBJ2-3	TGCAGTGCTAGAGGGCTTTGGGATACGCAGTATTTT	CSARGLWDTQYF
few	TRBV20-1	TRBD1	TRBJ1-1	TGCAGTGCTAGAGGGAGGGACAGGGGTTTTGAAGCTTTCTTT	CSARGRDRGFEAFF
NA	TRBV9	TRBD2	TRBJ2-3	TGTGCCAGCAGCACGCTAGCGGGGGGTAGAGATACGCAGTATTTT	CASSTLAGGRDTQYF
NA	TRBV5-1	TRBD1	TRBJ2-3	TGCGCCAGCAGCCCCTCGTCAGGGGGTAATTTAGATACGCAGTATTTT	CASSPSSGGNLDTQYF
NA	TRBV6-2/TRBV6-3	NA	TRBJ2-3	TGTGCCAGTAGTCCTTTTCTCCGATCGGGGATTATCACAGATACGCAGTATTTT	CASSPFLRSGIITDTQYF